The entry below gives a single TCR beta chain sequence along with its context. The data originate from a study of control samples from healthy donors and cancer patients. Profiling relied on immunoSEQ multiplex PCR, and the TCRdb table lists in-frame clones only, not all of them. The sample consists of around 110,000 clones, roughly nine tenths of them appearing once. The germline gives CDR1 MNHEY, CDR2 SVGAGI. The CDR3 contains 15 residues. The ends were cut back, 6 bases at V and 0 bases at J, with 13 bases in the middle. The sequencing input was PBMCs. This TCR came from a woman between 45 and 60 years old with colorectal cancer. This sequence joins TRBV6-5 and TRBJ2-3; D perhaps matches TRBD2 (5 bases). The CDR3 coding sequence is TGTGCCAGCAGCTCCTCGGGCGGGAGCACAGATACGCAGTATTTT. Amino acids: CASSSSGGSTDTQYF.